The entry below describes one T cell receptor beta chain. This specimen belongs to a study of blood T cell repertoires in COVID-19. Study-wide background: T cells, B-cell-depleted T cells, or PBMCs provided the cDNA or gDNA that served as material.

TCRdb keeps only in-frame clones here, not all; method: immunoSEQ multiplex PCR. The repertoire holds fewer than 500,000 clones, with roughly nine tenths as singletons. The CDR3 loop spans 14 amino acids. Germline loops: CDR1 SQVTM, CDR2 ANQGSEA. V lost 6 bases, J lost 0 bases, and 4 bases stayed unmatched. The sequenced sample was PBMCs or T cells enriched from blood (not recorded which). This chain joins TRBV29-1 and TRBJ1-1; TRBD1 aligns across 10 bases. This clonotype originated in a woman between 18 and 29 years old who had recovered from COVID-19. CDR3 DNA sequence: TGCAGCGTCGGGACAGGGGAAATGAACACTGAAGCTTTCTTT. This encodes CSVGTGEMNTEAFF.